This TCR beta chain was sequenced for a study of regulatory T cells in long-lasting Graves disease. Study overall: Antithyroid drug intake by newly diagnosed Graves' patients had lasted under 3 months. The study, taken as a whole, reports: Accuracy could have been hurt by small sample size.

V gave up 3 bases and J gave up 7 bases; unmatched junction bases: 4. The CDR3 contains 13 residues. In germline, CDR1 is MNHEY, CDR2 SMNVEV (reference sequence). Time point noted: newly diagnosed GD, antithyroid drugs for less than 3 months. Extracted PBMC RNA gave rise to the TCR library. The authors diagnosed Graves' disease using American Thyroid Association guidelines. Assembly of TCR beta libraries relied on iRepertoire HTBI primers together with Arm-PCR of CDR3 regions. TCRdb re-called the multiplex PCR reads with MiXCR, one entry per CDR3 protein. The sample consists of about 320,000 distinct CDR3 sequences, 18% of them appearing once. This clonotype has more than one count but fewer than ten. The antigen remains unidentified.

The sequence was collected from a female donor with Graves disease. The material was peripheral blood mononuclear cells (PBMCs), obtained at new diagnosis, from a patient treated with antithyroid drugs. V usage is TRBV27 and J usage is TRBJ1-1; 8 bases line up with TRBD1. DNA of the CDR3: TGTGCCAGCAGTTTCAGGGGGCAGGGTGAAGCTTTCTTT. This encodes CASSFRGQGEAFF.